This TCR beta chain stems from a study of human T cells and chemical hapten exposure. Time point in this sample: patch test 1, 2 weeks after DPC sensitization. As for treatment: therapeutic diphenylcyclopropenone sensitization with weekly scalp DPC. TCRdb re-derived calls from the RACE reads in MiXCR, one entry per CDR3 protein. The table shows about 380,000 distinct CDR3 sequences, with more than 4.5% occurring only once. This clonotype was recorded many times. Germline V gene data show CDR1 as SGHTA and CDR2 as FQGNSA. This CDR3 region has 17 residues. Trimming left V 5 bases short and J 0 bases short, with 18 bases between.

The sequenced sample was whole blood, obtained in connection with sensitization to the hapten diphenylcyclopropenone (DPC). This TCR was recovered from a woman aged 50 to 60 with alopecia areata. Some clones in this sample may be carry-over from other donors' samples. The V call is TRBV7-2, the J call TRBJ2-3; no clear D gene. Written as DNA, the CDR3 is TGTGCCAGCAGCGCCCCTCTAGGCAGTTCTAGCACAGATACGCAGTATTTT. This sequence encodes CASSAPLGSSSTDTQYF.